Detailed here is one T cell receptor (beta chain). Its recognized antigen is unknown. Base qualities are not provided; no much larger clone lies one nucleotide away. The immunoSEQ Assay, a bias-controlled multiplex PCR, was used to amplify TCRbeta CDR3 regions from genomic DNA. As for the original processing: The number of nucleated cells in each sample was estimated from the amplification of reference gene primers within the assay. To quantify the absolute abundance of each unique TCRbeta CDR3 rearrangement, sequence reads were collapsed and filtered. For each sample, productive Simpson clonality was calculated as the square root of Simpson's diversity index over productive rearrangements. TCRdb re-hosts the immuneACCESS table, in-frame sequences only. Its copies lack some clones; in the studies checked, an unresolved V gene accounts for under half of them, and the cause for the rest is not known. V and J calls plus clone size are reproduced from that table; the DNA served to infer D and trimming. The sample table shows roughly 290,000 clones, and roughly 90% are seen once. The ten largest clones take up roughly 7% of the sample.

Trimmed from V: 5 bases; trimmed from J: 4 bases; junction bases lacking a gene match: 12. The CDR3, from cysteine to phenylalanine, totals 16 residues. Just CDR3 DNA is preserved here, 48 bases in frame from base 1. CDR1 and CDR2 are read off the germline V gene (reference sequence) as LNHDA and SQIVND. In Seattle, one collaborating source enrolled patients while the infection was active and tracked those patients longitudinally over the course of disease. The collaborating institutions used their own protocols to collect whole blood in K2EDTA tubes. Collaborator samples were shipped for TCRbeta analysis as frozen whole blood, isolated PBMCs, or DNA extracted from either sample type. The data originate from a study of blood T cell repertoires in COVID-19 (TCRdb year 2020). Turning to the overall study: The collaborator samples originated in the United States, Italy and Spain and spanned the acute and convalescent phases of COVID-19. The prospective study material was composed of cDNA or gDNA derived from T cells, B-cell-depleted T cells, or PBMCs. Deeply sampled blood TCRbeta repertoires from subjects exposed to, actively infected with, or recovered from COVID-19 were included in the dataset. The repertoires were made available in a free public database intended to serve as a resource for research on the immune response to SARS-CoV-2. The samples were drawn from two sources: the first 160 participants of the ongoing ImmuneRACE study, and 1,254 subjects contributed by 6 global collaborators. Sample metadata almost always included a de-identified subject ID, COVID-19 status, age in years and sex. Where available, HLA class I and class II types were obtained from metadata supplied by the sample provider rather than from assay-based typing. Points the paper makes about the study in general: Clinical and demographic metadata were provided uncurated, with the amount varying by source and participant.

The receptor comes from a woman aged 25 to 39 with COVID-19, enrolled during active disease. The sequence joins TRBV19 to TRBJ2-3; a stretch of 7 junction bases matches TRBD2. The sequencing sample was made of peripheral blood. CDR3 sequence: CASSSRGRVGPDTQYF. The base sequence is TGTGCCAGTAGTTCCCGGGGGAGGGTAGGCCCAGATACGCAGTATTTT.